This is a list of T cell receptor beta chains from one sample in a study of T-cell memory formation after mild COVID-19. TCRdb itself ran the 5' RACE reads through MiXCR, one entry per CDR3 protein. There are roughly 110,000 distinct CDR3 sequences in the sample; approximately 15% occur only once, and roughly 27% lies in the top ten. The specimen was PBMCs or a T cell subset sorted from them (not recorded which). These receptors all stem from an adult woman who had mild COVID-19 (a few samples of this study predate the infection). Cell type and time point are not known. Both conserved end residues are part of each CDR3. The order of the fields is CDR3 DNA, CDR3 protein, clone size, D gene, J gene, V gene. D genes are given only for firm matches. Expanded clones are given a class, and other clones once, few, many or no size at all.

DNA: TGCGCCAGCAGCCAAGATGGGAGCTCAAGGGCAGATACGCAGTATTTT; CDR3: CASSQDGSSRADTQYF; size: .; D: .; J: TRBJ2-3; V: TRBV4-3
DNA: TGTGCCAGCAGCCGCGGGAGCCTGTCGGACAATGAGCAGTTCTTC; CDR3: CASSRGSLSDNEQFF; size: few; D: TRBD2; J: TRBJ2-1; V: TRBV9
DNA: TGTGCCAGCAGTTTAAGTATGCAGGGGATGTATGCTAGCAATCAGCCCCAGCATTTT; CDR3: CASSLSMQGMYASNQPQHF; size: .; D: .; J: TRBJ1-5; V: TRBV12-3/TRBV12-4
DNA: TGTGCCAGCAGCACCGATCATAGCGGAGGGGAGACCCAGTACTTC; CDR3: CASSTDHSGGETQYF; size: few; D: .; J: TRBJ2-5; V: TRBV7-2
DNA: TGTGCCAGCAGTTTGGACCTAATAATTCGGGCTTTCTTT; CDR3: CASSLDLIIRAFF; size: few; D: .; J: TRBJ1-1; V: TRBV7-9
DNA: TGTGCCAGCAGCCAAGATCTGGCCGGGACCTGGGGGAACACCGGGGAGCTGTTTTTT; CDR3: CASSQDLAGTWGNTGELFF; size: many; D: .; J: TRBJ2-2; V: TRBV3-1
DNA: TGCAGCGTTGGGGGGGAGATTAAGGGAGCATACGTCACGGATACGCAGTATTTT; CDR3: CSVGGEIKGAYVTDTQYF; size: few; D: .; J: TRBJ2-3; V: TRBV29-1
DNA: TGTGCCAGCAGTTACTCGGGCACAGGAACGGACACTGAAGCTTTCTTT; CDR3: CASSYSGTGTDTEAFF; size: .; D: .; J: TRBJ1-1; V: TRBV6-5
DNA: TGCAGCGCCATAAACCCCGGACAGAACTATGGCTACACCTTC; CDR3: CSAINPGQNYGYTF; size: many; D: .; J: TRBJ1-2; V: TRBV29-1
DNA: TGCGCCAGCAGCCTGGACAGGGGAGACTACAATGAGCAGTTCTTC; CDR3: CASSLDRGDYNEQFF; size: few; D: TRBD1; J: TRBJ2-1; V: TRBV4-1
DNA: TGCGCCAGCAGCCAGGACTTAAGACTAGCGGGAGACACCGGGGAGCTGTTTTTT; CDR3: CASSQDLRLAGDTGELFF; size: .; D: TRBD2; J: TRBJ2-2; V: TRBV4-3
DNA: TGTGCCATCAGTGGGGACAGGGACCTACAAGAGACCCAGTACTTC; CDR3: CAISGDRDLQETQYF; size: few; D: TRBD1; J: TRBJ2-5; V: TRBV10-3
DNA: TGCGCCAGCAGCTTGGCGGGGGGGGACACTGAAGCTTTCTTT; CDR3: CASSLAGGDTEAFF; size: .; D: .; J: TRBJ1-1; V: TRBV5-1
DNA: TGTGCCAGCAGCTCCCTAGCGTCGTCCTACAATGAGCAGTTCTTC; CDR3: CASSSLASSYNEQFF; size: few; D: .; J: TRBJ2-1; V: TRBV5-4
DNA: TGCAGTGCTAGCCTTGGACAGGGGATCTATGGCTACACCTTC; CDR3: CSASLGQGIYGYTF; size: .; D: TRBD1; J: TRBJ1-2; V: TRBV20-1
DNA: TGTGCCAGCAGTTTGGGGGTGCGAGAGCAGTACTTC; CDR3: CASSLGVREQYF; size: many; D: .; J: TRBJ2-7; V: TRBV12-3/TRBV12-4
DNA: TGCGCCAGCAGTCAATCCGAGTGGAACAGGCTACCCTCTGGAAACACCATATATTTT; CDR3: CASSQSEWNRLPSGNTIYF; size: .; D: .; J: TRBJ1-3; V: TRBV23-1
DNA: TGCGCCAGCAGCTTGAACGGGGAAATCAGTCTGCGTCGAAACACCATATATTTT; CDR3: CASSLNGEISLRRNTIYF; size: .; D: .; J: TRBJ1-3; V: TRBV5-1
DNA: TGTGCCAGCAGCTTGGCAGGGCCTGGGGCCAACGTCCTGACTTTC; CDR3: CASSLAGPGANVLTF; size: few; D: .; J: TRBJ2-6; V: TRBV5-5
DNA: TGTGCCAGCAGCTTATCGTCTAGCGGGAGAGGCACAGATACGCAGTATTTT; CDR3: CASSLSSSGRGTDTQYF; size: .; D: TRBD2; J: TRBJ2-3; V: TRBV7-6
DNA: TGTGCCAGCAGTTCTCTGAGCACAGATACGCAGTATTTT; CDR3: CASSSLSTDTQYF; size: few; D: .; J: TRBJ2-3; V: TRBV27
DNA: TGTGCCAGCAGCTCCTCCTCTTCTCTGACTAGCGGGAGAGATACGCAGTATTTT; CDR3: CASSSSSSLTSGRDTQYF; size: .; D: TRBD2; J: TRBJ2-3; V: TRBV7-6
DNA: TGTGCCAGCAGTGACGACTCCGAAGAGACCCAGTACTTC; CDR3: CASSDDSEETQYF; size: .; D: .; J: TRBJ2-5; V: TRBV6-4
DNA: TGCGCCAGCAGCCCCCGGCCCGGAGGGGAAAAACTGTTTTTT; CDR3: CASSPRPGGEKLFF; size: .; D: .; J: TRBJ1-4; V: TRBV4-1
DNA: TGTGCCACCAGTGATTCAAGGTTGCACACCGGGGAGCTGTTTTTT; CDR3: CATSDSRLHTGELFF; size: .; D: .; J: TRBJ2-2; V: TRBV24-1
DNA: TGCAGTGCTAGAGATCCGGGACAGCTCCACGAGCAGTACTTC; CDR3: CSARDPGQLHEQYF; size: medium-sized; D: TRBD1; J: TRBJ2-7; V: TRBV20-1
DNA: TGCAGCGTTGAAGATCATGGAGGGCACGCTGAAGCTTTCTTT; CDR3: CSVEDHGGHAEAFF; size: few; D: .; J: TRBJ1-1; V: TRBV29-1
DNA: TGTGCCAGCAGTTTATCTTCAGTCTACGAGCAGTACTTC; CDR3: CASSLSSVYEQYF; size: .; D: .; J: TRBJ2-7; V: TRBV27
DNA: TGTGCCAGCATCCAAGTCCGCAGCGGGAGGGCCTTAGGGTACAATGAGCAGTTCTTC; CDR3: CASIQVRSGRALGYNEQFF; size: few; D: TRBD2; J: TRBJ2-1; V: TRBV7-9
DNA: TGTGCCAGCAGTGTCGGGTCTTCAGATACGCAGTATTTT; CDR3: CASSVGSSDTQYF; size: few; D: .; J: TRBJ2-3; V: TRBV25-1
DNA: TGCAGCGTTGAAGATCCCGGGGCCCCCAAGACTGAGCAGTTCTTC; CDR3: CSVEDPGAPKTEQFF; size: .; D: .; J: TRBJ2-1; V: TRBV29-1
DNA: TGTGCAGTGCGGGGCTCTGGAAACACCATATATTTT; CDR3: CAVRGSGNTIYF; size: .; D: .; J: TRBJ1-3; V: TRBV11-2
DNA: TGTGCCAGCAGCTTGGTACCGAACACTGAAGCTTTCTTT; CDR3: CASSLVPNTEAFF; size: .; D: .; J: TRBJ1-1; V: TRBV5-6
DNA: TGCGCCAGCAGCTTGGGACAGGGGGAGAATGAGCAGTTCTTC; CDR3: CASSLGQGENEQFF; size: .; D: TRBD1; J: TRBJ2-1; V: TRBV5-1
DNA: TGTGCCAGCAGCATACCCGCCCAGTTGGGTGGCTACACCTTC; CDR3: CASSIPAQLGGYTF; size: few; D: .; J: TRBJ1-2; V: TRBV7-9
DNA: TGTGCCAGCAGCGTTTTGATAGGACAGGGGCCCGACGAGCAGTACTTC; CDR3: CASSVLIGQGPDEQYF; size: few; D: TRBD1; J: TRBJ2-7; V: TRBV9
DNA: TGCAGCGTGATCGCAGGCTCTGGAAACACCATATATTTT; CDR3: CSVIAGSGNTIYF; size: few; D: .; J: TRBJ1-3; V: TRBV29-1
DNA: TGCAGCGTGGAAGTCCGTGCGTCTGAAGCTTTCTTT; CDR3: CSVEVRASEAFF; size: .; D: .; J: TRBJ1-1; V: TRBV29-1
DNA: TGCAGCGCCCGTGAGTGGGCTAGCGGTGACAATGAGCAGTTCTTC; CDR3: CSAREWASGDNEQFF; size: .; D: TRBD2; J: TRBJ2-1; V: TRBV29-1
DNA: TGTGCCAGTAGTTATGAGGGACAGAACACCGGGGAGCTGTTTTTT; CDR3: CASSYEGQNTGELFF; size: .; D: .; J: TRBJ2-2; V: TRBV19
DNA: TGCGCCAGCAGCCACAAAGGTAGCTCCTACAATGAGCAGTTCTTC; CDR3: CASSHKGSSYNEQFF; size: many; D: .; J: TRBJ2-1; V: TRBV4-3
DNA: TGCAGTGCTAGCACTAGCGACTCCTACGAGCAGTACTTC; CDR3: CSASTSDSYEQYF; size: many; D: TRBD2; J: TRBJ2-7; V: TRBV20-1
DNA: TGTGCCAGCAGATCCACTCAAACTCCCTACAATGAGCAGTTCTTC; CDR3: CASRSTQTPYNEQFF; size: .; D: .; J: TRBJ2-1; V: TRBV7-9
DNA: TGTGCCACCAGTGGGACTCATACCTACGAGCAGTACTTC; CDR3: CATSGTHTYEQYF; size: .; D: .; J: TRBJ2-7; V: TRBV24-1
DNA: TGTGCTAGTGGACCCTGGGGGGCGGAAGCTTTCTTT; CDR3: CASGPWGAEAFF; size: .; D: .; J: TRBJ1-1; V: TRBV12-5
DNA: TGTGCCACCAGCAGGGCCCAGCGGACTAGTGAAAATAAGCGTTACGAGCAGTACTTC; CDR3: CATSRAQRTSENKRYEQYF; size: few; D: TRBD2; J: TRBJ2-7; V: TRBV15